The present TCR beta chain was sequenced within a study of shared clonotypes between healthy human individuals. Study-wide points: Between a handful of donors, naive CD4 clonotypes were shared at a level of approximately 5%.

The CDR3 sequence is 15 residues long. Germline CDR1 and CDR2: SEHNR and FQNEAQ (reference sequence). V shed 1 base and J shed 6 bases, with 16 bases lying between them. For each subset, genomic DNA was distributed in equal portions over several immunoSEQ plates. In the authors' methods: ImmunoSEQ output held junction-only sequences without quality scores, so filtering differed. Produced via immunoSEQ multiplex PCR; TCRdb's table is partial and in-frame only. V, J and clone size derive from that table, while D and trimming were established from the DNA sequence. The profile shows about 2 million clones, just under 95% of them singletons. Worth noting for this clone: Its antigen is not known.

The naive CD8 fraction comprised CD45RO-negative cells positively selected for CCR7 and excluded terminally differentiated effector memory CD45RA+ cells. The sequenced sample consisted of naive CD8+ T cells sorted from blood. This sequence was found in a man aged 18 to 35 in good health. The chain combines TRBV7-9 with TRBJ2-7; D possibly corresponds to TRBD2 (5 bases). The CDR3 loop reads CASSLGAQSGSEQYF. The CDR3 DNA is TGTGCCAGCAGCTTAGGTGCACAATCGGGGTCCGAGCAGTACTTC.